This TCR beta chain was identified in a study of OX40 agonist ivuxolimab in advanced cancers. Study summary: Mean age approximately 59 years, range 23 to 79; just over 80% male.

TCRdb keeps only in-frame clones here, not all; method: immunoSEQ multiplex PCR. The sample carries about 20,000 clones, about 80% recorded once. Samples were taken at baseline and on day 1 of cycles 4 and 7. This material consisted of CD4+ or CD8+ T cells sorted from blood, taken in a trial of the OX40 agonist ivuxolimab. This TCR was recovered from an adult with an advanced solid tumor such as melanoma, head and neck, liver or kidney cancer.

CDR3 region: CASSEKTFTPRFTF. CDR3 in DNA: TGTGCCAGCAGTGAAAAGACCTTTACACCCCGCTTCACCTTC. The V and J genes are TRBV6-1 and TRBJ1-2; D gene uncertain. Per the germline V gene, CDR1 is MNHNS and CDR2 is SASEGT. V was shortened by 2 bases and J by 13 bases, with 20 bases between the two germline ends. The CDR3 length is 14 residues.